This T cell receptor beta chain was captured in a study of cytomegalovirus exposure and HLA in healthy donors. Study results and limitations: A few CMV-associated chains were confirmed in vitro to be specific for CMV antigens. Across all donors, roughly uniform sequencing depth was an assumption of the presence/absence analyses. Analysis was carried out at a later point, and it linked a missense DCLRE1C variant to TCR beta V- and J-gene trimming.

Of note for this clone: Its antigen is as yet unknown.

The CDR3 sequence is 15 residues long. Germline CDR1 is MNHNY and CDR2 is SVGAGI (reference sequence). V dropped 5 bases and J dropped 8; count of bases not matched to a gene: 9. Primers: 60 Vbeta forward and 13 Jbeta reverse. Using immunoSEQ multiplex PCR, the repertoire was profiled, and TCRdb retains in-frame clones only, with some absent. Among about 130,000 clones listed, more than 65% were seen once. This receptor was taken from a male donor in good health and CMV-seropositive. The chain uses TRBV6-6 and TRBJ1-4; 9 bases are shared with TRBD1. The sequenced sample consisted of PBMCs. The CDR3, as DNA: TGTGCCAGCAGTACGGGACAGGGAGGAAGCGAAAAACTGTTTTTT. Protein sequence: CASSTGQGGSEKLFF.